This entry lists 25 T cell receptor beta chains sequenced from one sample in a study of T cells after somatic rescue of genetic block. The assay was immunoSEQ multiplex PCR, and TCRdb's table has in-frame clones only and misses some. The data show 55,000 to 75,000 clones, 85% to 95% seen once. The sequenced sample consisted of peripheral blood mononuclear cells (PBMCs). The origin of the receptors is a man in his forties.

The genes are TRBV2 and TRBJ1-6, with D possibly being TRBD1 (6 bases). CDR1 is SNHLY and CDR2 is FYNNEI in the germline V gene. The CDR3 totals 14 residues. The ends were cut back, 7 bases at V and 9 bases at J, with 16 bases in the middle. The CDR3 is CASTLVQGVSPLHF. DNA of the CDR3: TGTGCCAGCACTCTTGTACAGGGAGTTTCACCCCTCCACTTT.

The rearrangement joins TRBV7-3 to TRBJ2-5, with D possibly matching TRBD2 (7 bases). The V end lost 5 bases, the J end lost 4 bases, and 26 bases lay between the germline ends. The CDR3 totals 18 residues. CDR1 SGHTA and CDR2 FQGTGA come from the germline V gene. CDR3 nucleotides: TGTGCCAGCAGCCAGAGCGGAGACTGGGGGGGCCCCTTAGAGACCCAGTACTTC. The encoded protein is CASSQSGDWGGPLETQYF.

The chain recombines TRBV13 with TRBJ2-7; no definite D call. Germline loops: CDR1 PRHDT, CDR2 FYEKMQ (reference sequence). The CDR3 has 13 amino acids. Trimming stripped 3 bases from V and 6 bases from J, with 12 bases between. The CDR3 protein is CASSLVPTGEQYF. In DNA form, the CDR3 reads TGTGCCAGCAGCTTGGTACCTACTGGCGAGCAGTACTTC.

This clone was seen a single time. This chain connects TRBV6-6 to TRBJ1-5; perhaps TRBD1 as D (5 bases). This CDR3 has 9 amino acids. Per germline, CDR1 MNHNY and CDR2 SVGAGI (reference sequence). The CDR3 protein is CAWGVLQHF. DNA for the CDR3: TGTGCTTGGGGCGTTCTCCAGCATTTT.

The CDR3 DNA reads TGTGCCAGCAGCGCAAGGGTCGGGTTGCGACAGGGAGAGGAATCTTTCTTT. Amino acid sequence: CASSARVGLRQGEESFF. J is TRBJ1-1 and V is TRBV21-1; TRBD1, the table's D call, was not compared with the DNA. TRBV21-1 constitutes a pseudogene. This CDR3 comprises 17 residues.

The CDR3: CASSQAPRGSGSGDTQYF. In nucleotides, the CDR3 is TGCGCCAGCAGCCAAGCCCCTCGGGGTAGCGGGAGCGGAGATACGCAGTATTTT. The V and J genes are TRBV4-1 and TRBJ2-3; 9 bases match TRBD2. The CDR3 runs to 18 residues. Germline V gene data show CDR1 as MGHRA and CDR2 as YSYEKL. The junction had 13 bases not matched to a gene; V was cut back by 1 base and J by 5 bases.

The chain carries TRBV2 and TRBJ1-4; no definite D call. Trimming removed 2 bases from V and 8 bases from J, with 9 bases in between. CDR3 length: 13 residues. The V gene's germline CDR1 is SNHLY and CDR2 FYNNEI. For the CDR3, the DNA is TGTGCCAGCAGTGAATGGGCGGGCGAAAAACTGTTTTTT. As protein: CASSEWAGEKLFF.

The chain uses TRBV27 and TRBJ2-3; the match to TRBD1 covers 9 bases. The CDR3 totals 15 residues. CDR1 and CDR2 (germline): MNHEY, SMNVEV (reference sequence). Unmatched junction bases numbered 9, after V lost 5 bases and J lost 6 bases. CDR3 amino acids: CASSPWTGAKDTQYF. CDR3 nucleotides: TGTGCCAGCAGTCCCTGGACAGGGGCGAAGGATACGCAGTATTTT.

The chain combines TRBV4-1 with TRBJ1-1; D might be TRBD1 (5 bases). Trimming cost V 8 bases and J 3 bases, with 10 bases left between them. This CDR3 has 12 residues. The V gene's germline CDR1 is MGHRA and CDR2 YSYEKL. The CDR3 bases are TGCGCCAGCGGACCGGGGGACACTGAAGCTTTCTTT. Translated: CASGPGDTEAFF.

The chain joins TRBV9 to TRBJ1-3, with D possibly TRBD1 on 5 matching bases. Germline V gene sequence: CDR1 SGDLS, CDR2 YYNGEE. Trimming took 0 bases from V and 0 from J, leaving 16 bases between them. The CDR3 loop spans 18 amino acids. CDR3 sequence reads: CASSVEVGPQSSGNTIYF. In DNA form, the CDR3 reads TGTGCCAGCAGCGTAGAGGTGGGGCCCCAAAGCTCTGGAAACACCATATATTTT. Full variable domain (outside the CDR3, taken from reference TRBV9 and TRBJ1-3): DSGVTQTPKHLITATGQRVTLRCSPRSGDLSVYWYQQSLDQGLQFLIQYYNGEERAKGNILERFSAQQFPDLHSELNLSSLELGDSALYFCASSVEVGPQSSGNTIYFGEGSWLTVV.

The V and J genes are TRBV27 and TRBJ1-2; 7 bases match TRBD1. The germline V gene has CDR1 MNHEY and CDR2 SMNVEV (reference sequence). The CDR3 sequence is 15 residues long. Losses at the gene ends were 6 bases for V and 4 bases for J; bases not matched to a gene: 11. The CDR3 protein is CASRKYRQGGYGYTF. The CDR3 DNA follows: TGTGCCAGCAGAAAATACCGACAGGGAGGCTATGGCTACACCTTC.

This chain joins TRBV11-3 and TRBJ2-1; 7 nucleotides match TRBD1. Germline trimming cut 0 bases from V and 8 bases from J; bases unmatched to any gene: 4. The CDR3 runs to 14 residues. Germline-derived CDR1 and CDR2 are SGHNT and YENEEA. CDR3 loop: CASSLDRGFDEQFF. DNA for the CDR3: TGTGCCAGCAGCTTAGACAGGGGGTTCGATGAGCAGTTCTTC.

This rearrangement joins TRBV12-2 to TRBJ1-5; the table gives TRBD1 as D, unverified against the DNA. TRBV12-2 is a pseudogene. The CDR3 totals 17 residues. The CDR3 spells CASRLVSGQGGNQPQHF. In nucleotides, the CDR3 is TGTGCAAGTCGCTTAGTTTCGGGACAGGGTGGCAATCAGCCCCAGCATTTT.

The chain is built from TRBV10-3 and TRBJ2-7; perhaps D is TRBD1 or TRBD2 (5 bases each). The CDR3 is 13 residues long. Between the trimmed V and J ends, which lost 6 bases and 5 bases, there was a span of 14 bases. Germline CDR1 reads ENHRY; CDR2 reads SYGVKD. The CDR3 nucleotides read TGTGCCATCAGGCCGGGACCACGGGACGAGCAGTACTTC. It translates to CAIRPGPRDEQYF.

The rearrangement uses TRBV15 and TRBJ2-1; 7 bases map to TRBD1. With 3 bases clipped from V and 4 bases from J, the junction kept 3 bases outside the gene matches. Germline V CDR1 and CDR2: LNHNV, YYDKDF (reference sequence). The CDR3 sequence is 14 residues long. The chain's CDR3 is CATSSDREYNEQFF. CDR3 sequence (DNA): TGTGCCACCAGCAGCGACAGGGAATACAATGAGCAGTTCTTC. The full variable domain, its missing parts supplied by reference TRBV15 and TRBJ2-1, is DAMVIQNPRYQVTQFGKPVTLSCSQTLNHNVMYWYQQKSSQAPKLLFHYYDKDFNNEADTPDNFQSRRPNTSFCFLDIRSPGLGDTAMYLCATSSDREYNEQFFGPGTRLTVL.

This clone appeared a single time. The rearrangement links TRBV9 to TRBJ1-1; 7 nucleotides agree with TRBD1. Unmatched junction bases numbered 9, after V lost 3 bases and J lost 1 base. This CDR3 is built from 16 residues. Germline assignment: CDR1 SGDLS and CDR2 YYNGEE. CDR3 coding DNA: TGTGCCAGCAGCGACCAAACCGGGACAGCGAACACTGAAGCTTTCTTT. Amino acid sequence: CASSDQTGTANTEAFF.

V usage is TRBV5-8 and J usage is TRBJ1-2; 10 positions agree with TRBD1. V lost 4 bases to trimming and J lost 0 bases; unmatched junction nucleotides: 9. Germline CDR1 reads SGHTS; CDR2 reads YDEGEE. The CDR3 has 17 amino acids. For the CDR3, the DNA is TGTGCCAGCAGCCGTCCCGGGACAGGGGCGGCTAACTATGGCTACACCTTC. It encodes CASSRPGTGAANYGYTF.

About this clone: At the DNA level, this CDR3 is encoded by other sequences in the same sample as well. The rearrangement joins TRBV18 to TRBJ2-7, with 11 bases aligning to TRBD1. The V gene end was trimmed by 6 bases and the J gene end by 3 bases; junction bases not matched to a gene: 4. The germline CDR1 and CDR2 sequences are KGHSH and LQKENI. The CDR3 runs to 14 residues. In DNA form, the CDR3 reads TGTGCCAGCTCGCCCGGGACAGGGGGCTACGAGCAGTACTTC. Translated, it gives CASSPGTGGYEQYF.

This chain connects TRBV7-2 to TRBJ2-7; D is unresolved. The CDR3 contains 17 residues. The V gene's germline CDR1 is SGHTA and CDR2 FQGNSA. V was shortened by 3 bases and J by 7 bases, with 25 bases between the two germline ends. This chain's CDR3 is CASSFSSRLTALEEQYF. CDR3 coding DNA: TGTGCCAGCAGCTTTTCCTCCCGATTGACCGCTTTGGAGGAGCAGTACTTC.

The gene calls are TRBV25-1 and TRBJ1-6, with D tentatively TRBD1 (6 bases). V lost 11 bases and J 5 bases, leaving 10 bases between the germline ends. The CDR3 spans 12 residues. Germline CDR1 is MGHDK and CDR2 is SYGVNS. DNA for the CDR3: TGTGCCTACTCAGGGGATAATTCACCCCTCCACTTT. Translated, it gives CAYSGDNSPLHF.

CDR3 sequence: CASSLDRVGNIQYF. DNA for the CDR3: TGTGCCAGCAGTCTGGACAGGGTTGGAAACATTCAGTACTTC. This chain connects TRBV27 to TRBJ2-4; 8 positions match TRBD1. J gave up 6 bases and V 5 bases, and 6 bases lay outside the gene matches. The CDR3 runs to 14 residues. Germline V gives CDR1 MNHEY, CDR2 SMNVEV (reference sequence).

V usage is TRBV27 and J usage is TRBJ1-1; 7 bases fit TRBD1. J was trimmed by 0 bases and V by 5 bases; bases with no gene match: 9. The germline V gene encodes CDR1 MNHEY and CDR2 SMNVEV (reference sequence). The CDR3 consists of 16 residues. In DNA form, the CDR3 reads TGTGCCAGCAGTCAGCTGACAGGGACCATGAACACTGAAGCTTTCTTT. Amino acids: CASSQLTGTMNTEAFF.

As DNA, the CDR3 is TGTGCCAGCAGCGCGATAGGACAGGGCTACGAGCAGTACTTC. Its protein is CASSAIGQGYEQYF. This chain uses TRBV5-6 with TRBJ2-7; TRBD1 aligns across 8 bases. CDR3 length: 14 amino acids. In germline, CDR1 is SGHDT, CDR2 YYEEEE. J lost 3 bases, V lost 4 bases, and 6 bases had no gene match. The full variable domain, rest sourced from reference TRBV5-6 and TRBJ2-7, is DAGVTQSPTHLIKTRGQQVTLRCSPKSGHDTVSWYQQALGQGPQFIFQYYEEEERQRGNFPDRFSGHQFPNYSSELNVNALLLGDSALYLCASSAIGQGYEQYFGPGTRLTVT.

This chain uses TRBV28 with TRBJ2-7; 7 nucleotides match TRBD2. Per the germline V gene, CDR1 is MDHEN and CDR2 is SYDVKM. The CDR3 loop spans 15 amino acids. After removal of 5 bases from V and 0 bases from J, the junction contained 7 bases not matched to a gene. The CDR3 is CASSVWGGSSYEQYF. The CDR3 nucleotides read TGTGCCAGCAGTGTCTGGGGCGGGAGCTCCTACGAGCAGTACTTC. Based on the CDR3 plus reference TRBV28 and TRBJ2-7, the full variable domain is DVKVTQSSRYLVKRTGEKVFLECVQDMDHENMFWYRQDPGLGLRLIYFSYDVKMKEKGDIPEGYSVSREKKERFSLILESASTNQTSMYLCASSVWGGSSYEQYFGPGTRLTVT.

The V and J genes are TRBV7-9 and TRBJ2-2, with 8 bases that match TRBD1. The CDR3 loop spans 18 amino acids. CDR1 and CDR2 from the germline V gene are SEHNR and FQNEAQ (reference sequence). The junction had 12 bases not matched to a gene; V was cut back by 1 base and J by 5 bases. CDR3 residues: CASSLGHLTGAATGELFF. As DNA, the CDR3 is TGTGCCAGCAGCTTAGGGCACCTGACAGGGGCGGCTACCGGGGAGCTGTTTTTT. Combining the CDR3 with reference TRBV7-9 and TRBJ2-2 gives the whole variable domain DTGVSQNPRHKITKRGQNVTFRCDPISEHNRLYWYRQTLGQGPEFLTYFQNEAQLEKSRLLSDRFSAERPKGSFSTLEIQRTEQGDSAMYLCASSLGHLTGAATGELFFGEGSRLTVL.